One and the same sample provided the 21 T cell receptor beta chains below, sequenced in a study of T cells after yellow fever vaccination. TCRdb itself ran the 5' RACE reads through MiXCR, one entry per CDR3 protein. The sample has 450,000 to 550,000 distinct CDR3 sequences; 15% to 20% are singletons. Sequences were derived from PBMCs, sampled 15 days after the yellow fever booster vaccination. The source of these receptors is a man under 40 who received the YFV17D yellow fever vaccine.

Only a few counts were recorded for this clonotype. This chain's CDR3 is CSVEDLSSDYTDTQYF. The CDR3 DNA reads as TGCAGCGTTGAAGATCTGTCTTCCGACTACACAGATACGCAGTATTTT. The rearrangement links TRBV29-1 to TRBJ2-3, with D possibly TRBD2 on 5 matching bases. The CDR3 sequence is 16 residues long. V lost 0 bases and J lost 2, with 15 bases in between. CDR1 is SQVTM and CDR2 is ANQGSEA in the germline V gene.

The V gene is TRBV20-1, the J gene TRBJ1-3, with a possible D match to TRBD1 (5 bases). Between the trimmed V and J ends, which lost 0 bases and 0 bases, there was a span of 6 bases. There are 14 residues in the CDR3. Germline V lookup: CDR1 DFQATT, CDR2 SNEGSKA (reference sequence). The CDR3 coding sequence is TGCAGTGCTAGAGAGGGGGGCTCTGGAAACACCATATATTTT. Translation gives CSAREGGSGNTIYF.

V and J are TRBV7-8 and TRBJ1-4; D is perhaps TRBD1 (5 bases). The CDR3 extends over 14 amino acids. CDR1 and CDR2 from the germline V gene are SGHVS and FQNEAQ. V lost 5 bases and J 7 bases, leaving 14 bases between the germline ends. The CDR3: CASSRGGSVEKLFF. CDR3 coding DNA: TGTGCCAGCAGCCGGGGGGGGTCAGTTGAAAAACTGTTTTTT. Full variable domain (missing parts from reference TRBV7-8 and TRBJ1-4): GAGVSQSPRYKVAKRGQDVALRCDPISGHVSLFWYQQALGQGPEFLTYFQNEAQLDKSGLPSDRFFAERPEGSVSTLKIQRTQQEDSAVYLCASSRGGSVEKLFFGSGTQLSVL.

This clonotype has more than one count but fewer than ten. The chain is built from TRBV20-1 and TRBJ2-7, with D tentatively TRBD1 or TRBD2 (5 bases each). CDR1 is DFQATT and CDR2 is SNEGSKA in the germline V gene (reference sequence). Trimming removed 3 bases at V and 2 bases at J, with 11 bases between. This CDR3 has 13 amino acids. In nucleotides, the CDR3 is TGCAGTGCTAGGAAAGGGACGGCCTACGAGCAGTACTTC. This translates into CSARKGTAYEQYF.

This sequence joins TRBV7-9 and TRBJ2-5; 7 bases line up with TRBD2. In germline, CDR1 is SEHNR, CDR2 FQNEAQ (reference sequence). The CDR3 covers 15 residues. Losses at the gene ends were 1 base for V and 5 bases for J; bases not matched to a gene: 7. CDR3 coding DNA: TGTGCCAGCAGCTTAGTGGGAGGGATTGACGAGACCCAGTACTTC. Translation: CASSLVGGIDETQYF.

The chain has TRBV5-4 and TRBJ1-3, with D possibly being TRBD1 (5 bases). This CDR3 is built from 15 residues. CDR1 and CDR2 (germline): SGHNT, YYREEE (reference sequence). The V and J ends lost 4 bases and 0 bases respectively, with 11 bases between them. The CDR3 loop is CASSLGGISGNTIYF. For the CDR3, the DNA is TGTGCCAGCAGCCTCGGGGGGATCTCTGGAAACACCATATATTTT.

The J gene is TRBJ1-4, the V gene TRBV30, with no clear D. The germline V and J ends were trimmed by 3 bases and 0 bases, with 11 bases remaining between them. CDR1 GTSNPN and CDR2 SVGIG come from the germline V gene (reference sequence). This CDR3 comprises 15 residues. CDR3 bases: TGTGCCTGGAGACTATCCACGTCAACTAATGAAAAACTGTTTTTT. It yields the protein CAWRLSTSTNEKLFF.

This clonotype was seen a few times. The chain recombines TRBV5-1 with TRBJ2-1; tentatively, D is TRBD1 (5 bases). CDR3 length equals 16 residues. Deletions cut 2 bases from V and 0 bases from J, with 12 bases between. Germline V gene lookup returns CDR1 SGHRS and CDR2 YFSETQ. The CDR3 spells CASSLTGQGSYNEQFF. CDR3 nucleotide sequence: TGCGCCAGCAGCTTAACTGGGCAGGGCTCCTACAATGAGCAGTTCTTC.

This clonotype was seen more than once but under ten times. The chain recombines TRBV12-3 or TRBV12-4 with TRBJ2-4; 10 nucleotides match TRBD1. J was trimmed by 7 bases and V by 6 bases; bases with no gene match: 9. The CDR3 runs to 15 residues. The CDR3, as DNA: TGTGCCAGCAGCGCCGGGACAGGGGTGTTCAACATTCAGTACTTC. This codes for CASSAGTGVFNIQYF.

The gene calls are TRBV4-3 and TRBJ1-4; 12 bases map to TRBD1. This CDR3 has 16 amino acids. J gave up 7 bases and V 5 bases, and 8 bases lay outside the gene matches. Per germline, CDR1 LGHNA and CDR2 YSLEER. The CDR3 spells CASSYGTGGFGEKLFF. CDR3 DNA sequence: TGCGCCAGCAGCTACGGGACAGGGGGCTTTGGTGAAAAACTGTTTTTT.

This chain uses TRBV18 with TRBJ2-2, with 7 bases lining up with TRBD2. CDR1 is KGHSH and CDR2 is LQKENI in the germline V gene. The J segment lost 4 bases and the V segment lost 2 bases, leaving 1 base of the junction unmatched. This CDR3 contains 14 residues. The CDR3 DNA reads TGTGCCAGCTCACCAAGACTAGCCACCGGGGAGCTGTTTTTT. This encodes CASSPRLATGELFF.

V usage is TRBV5-1 and J usage is TRBJ2-7; no definite D call. CDR1 is SGHRS, CDR2 YFSETQ, per germline. The germline V and J ends were trimmed by 6 bases and 6 bases, with 10 bases remaining between them. The CDR3 covers 11 residues. DNA of the CDR3: TGCGCCAGCAATAACTTCGGCGAGCAGTACTTC. Amino acid sequence: CASNNFGEQYF.

This clonotype was picked up a small number of times. This rearrangement joins TRBV20-1 to TRBJ2-3, with D unclear. Trimming removed 0 bases from V and 4 bases from J, with 17 bases in between. CDR1 and CDR2 from the germline V gene are DFQATT and SNEGSKA (reference sequence). The CDR3 is made up of 16 amino acids. The DNA for the CDR3 is TGCAGTGCTAGAGATCCTCCCCCAGCTAGTTCAGATACGCAGTATTTT. Residues: CSARDPPPASSDTQYF.

The CDR3 DNA reads as TGCAGTGTATCCGGGGACGCCACCGGGGAGCTGTTTTTT. Amino acids: CSVSGDATGELFF. The chain links TRBV20-1 to TRBJ2-2; D tentatively fits TRBD1 or TRBD2 (5 bases each). Trimming removed 7 bases at V and 4 bases at J, with 13 bases between. From germline, CDR1 is DFQATT and CDR2 SNEGSKA (reference sequence). The CDR3 spans 13 residues.

The chain combines TRBV20-1 with TRBJ2-7; 8 bases are shared with TRBD2. The germline gives CDR1 DFQATT, CDR2 SNEGSKA (reference sequence). Unmatched junction bases numbered 10, after V lost 6 bases and J lost 6 bases. The CDR3 runs to 13 residues. In DNA form, the CDR3 reads TGCAGTGCAACTCCGGGACTAGGGGGCGAGCAGTACTTC. Translated, it gives CSATPGLGGEQYF.

Regarding this clonotype: Possible read error: a much larger clone is one base away. V and J are TRBV28 and TRBJ2-1; 12 bases align to TRBD2. From germline, CDR1 is MDHEN and CDR2 SYDVKM. The CDR3 extends over 14 amino acids. In nucleotides, the CDR3 is TGTGCCAGCAGCACTAGCGGGAGGATAAATGAGCGGTTCTTC. It codes for CASSTSGRINERFF. Using reference TRBV28 and TRBJ2-1 for the parts outside the CDR3, the full variable domain is DVKVTQSSRYLVKRTGEKVFLECVQDMDHENMFWYRQDPGLGLRLIYFSYDVKMKEKGDIPEGYSVSREKKERFSLILESASTNQTSMYLCASSTSGRINERFFGPGTRLTVL.

The table lists this clonotype with a few counts. DNA of the CDR3: TGCGCCAGCAGCCAAGATTCGGGCCGCTCCTACAATGAGCAGTTCTTC. The encoded protein is CASSQDSGRSYNEQFF. The gene calls are TRBV4-1 and TRBJ2-1; D is unresolved. V was pared by 0 bases and J by 0 bases, with 9 bases between. Germline V gene data show CDR1 as MGHRA and CDR2 as YSYEKL. The CDR3 covers 16 residues.

This clonotype was recorded a few times. The J gene is TRBJ1-4, the V gene TRBV20-1; D is undetermined. The ends were cut back, 6 bases at V and 8 bases at J, with 16 bases in the middle. CDR1 DFQATT and CDR2 SNEGSKA come from the germline V gene (reference sequence). The CDR3 consists of 13 residues. The chain's CDR3 is CSAARQPGEKLFF. The DNA of the CDR3 is TGCAGTGCGGCCCGACAACCGGGGGAAAAACTGTTTTTT.

This clonotype was observed a few times. The rearrangement uses TRBV7-6 and TRBJ2-5; the D gene is possibly TRBD2 (5 bases). Trimming took 6 bases from V and 1 from J, leaving 12 bases between them. The CDR3 consists of 14 residues. The germline V gene has CDR1 SGHVS and CDR2 FNYEAQ. The CDR3 DNA reads TGTGCCAGCAGAGAGGGAGCGGCCCAAGAGACCCAGTACTTC. Its translation: CASREGAAQETQYF.

The chain has TRBV7-9 and TRBJ1-1, with 7 nucleotides matching TRBD1. Germline assignment: CDR1 SEHNR and CDR2 FQNEAQ (reference sequence). There are 13 residues in the CDR3. V shed 3 bases and J 4 bases; nucleotides not matched to a gene: 2. Here the CDR3 DNA reads TGTGCCAGCAGCTTCAACAGGGGCACTGAAGCTTTCTTT. Translated: CASSFNRGTEAFF.

The rearrangement joins TRBV5-1 to TRBJ2-5; perhaps TRBD2 as D (5 bases). Germline assignment: CDR1 SGHRS and CDR2 YFSETQ. This CDR3 comprises 15 residues. The V and J ends lost 0 bases and 1 base respectively, with 10 bases between them. The chain's CDR3 is CASSLDLAGQETQYF. The CDR3 DNA reads as TGCGCCAGCAGCTTGGATCTAGCTGGCCAAGAGACCCAGTACTTC.